The source of this T cell receptor beta chain is a study of shared clonotypes between healthy human individuals. Looking at the study overall: Each donor's CD4 naive and CD4 memory cells filled three plates apiece, CD8 naive two, and CD8 memory one. General study points: Non-shared clonotypes showed lower generation probabilities than clonotypes common to all four donors. Relative to memory subsets, naive subsets generally showed larger estimated richness. Among a handful of donors, about 4.6% of naive CD4 clonotypes were found in common.

The naive CD8 fraction comprised CD45RO-negative cells positively selected for CCR7 and excluded terminally differentiated effector memory CD45RA+ cells. As concerns this clone: No antigen is known for it.

V was clipped by 5 bases and J by 8 bases; unmatched bases: 6. Germline V gene sequence: CDR1 SGHTA, CDR2 FQGTGA. The CDR3 extends over 15 amino acids. Generated by immunoSEQ multiplex PCR, the TCRdb table keeps only in-frame clones and is missing some. The sample yields about 2,200,000 clones, about 93% seen once. The sequenced sample was naive CD8+ T cells from PBMCs. The receptor's source is a man aged 18-30 years in good health. Some clones in this sample may be carry-over from other donors' samples. The chain joins TRBV7-3 to TRBJ2-1; 13 bases align to TRBD2. In nucleotides, the CDR3 is TGTGCCAGCAGCGCACTAGCGGGAGGGATGGATGAGCAGTTCTTC. Residues: CASSALAGGMDEQFF.